This T cell receptor beta chain was captured by sequencing in a study of radiotherapy plus CTLA-4 blockade in lung cancer. About the research overall: For 18% of patients, objective responses occurred, and about 33% had disease control. The study's findings and limits: Clones of tumor-derived TCRs expanded in blood after radiotherapy plus ipilimumab.

Assay: immunoSEQ multiplex PCR; the TCRdb copy retains only in-frame clones and omits some. The table lists some 78,000 clones, around 86% of them singletons. Note on this clone: Its antigen is undetermined.

Those with chemo-refractory metastatic non-small-cell lung cancer were treated with focal radiation combined with CTLA-4 blockade using ipilimumab. The input for sequencing was peripheral blood, taken from a patient treated with radiotherapy plus ipilimumab. The receptor was derived from a human donor with non-small cell lung cancer who had stable disease on radiotherapy plus ipilimumab.

CDR3: CASTRAGNTGELFF. The CDR3 nucleotides read TGTGCCAGCACGCGTGCAGGGAACACCGGGGAGCTGTTTTTT. The J gene is TRBJ2-2, the V gene TRBV28; D is unresolved. V lost 7 bases and J 1 base, leaving 10 bases between the germline ends. This CDR3 spans 14 amino acids. In germline, CDR1 is MDHEN, CDR2 SYDVKM.